One sample yielded the 10 T cell receptor beta chains listed below, sequenced in a study of T-cell reconstitution after alpha-beta-depleted transplantation in children. A library of TCRbeta sequences, prepared with unique molecular identifiers, was generated. TCRdb processed the PCR reads anew with MiXCR; each CDR3 protein has one entry. Of 90,000 to 130,000 distinct CDR3 sequences in the sample, under 13% were seen once. Specimen: PBMCs from the stem cell graft donor, collected from the stem cell graft. Source of these receptors: a human donor who donated a stem cell graft to a child with acute lymphoblastic leukemia.

Ten or more counts support this clonotype. The CDR3 DNA is TGTGCCAGCAGCCGTCCCGGGACAGGGTTGGATGAGACCCAGTACTTC. It is translated as CASSRPGTGLDETQYF. The chain couples TRBV12-3 or TRBV12-4 to TRBJ2-5; 9 bases line up with TRBD1. CDR3 length: 16 residues. The ends lost 6 bases at V and 5 bases at J; junction bases unmatched: 13.

This clonotype occurred a few times. The chain joins TRBV4-3 to TRBJ1-5, with D possibly being TRBD1 (5 bases). Trimming took 1 base from V and 0 from J, leaving 13 bases between them. The CDR3 covers 17 residues. Germline CDR1 LGHNA, CDR2 YSLEER. This CDR3 is CASSQAQADYSNQPQHF. The CDR3 DNA is TGCGCCAGCAGCCAAGCACAGGCGGATTATAGCAATCAGCCCCAGCATTTT.

This clonotype was found many times. The V gene is TRBV7-3, the J gene TRBJ2-3; no definite D call. Germline V gene sequence: CDR1 SGHTA, CDR2 FQGTGA. This CDR3 region has 14 residues. V was clipped by 2 bases and J by 0 bases, with 6 bases between them. This CDR3 is CASSLVGSTDTQYF. Here the CDR3 DNA reads TGTGCCAGCAGCTTAGTCGGTAGCACAGATACGCAGTATTTT.

In this sample, this clonotype turned up many times. The V call is TRBV6-2 or TRBV6-3, the J call TRBJ2-3; D is unresolved. Trimming stripped 5 bases from V and 5 bases from J, with 14 bases between. Germline CDR1 reads MNHEY; CDR2 reads SVGEGT. The CDR3 length is 14 residues. The CDR3 sequence is CASSRSREIDTQYF. The DNA for the CDR3 is TGTGCCAGCAGTAGATCACGCGAGATAGATACGCAGTATTTT.

This clonotype was seen more than once but under ten times. At one end the junction does not follow the germline gene, possibly because of a read error. V and J are TRBV6-5 and TRBJ2-6, with D possibly called TRBD1 or TRBD2 (5 bases each). The germline gives CDR1 MNHEY, CDR2 SVGAGI. The length of the CDR3 is 17 residues. In DNA, the CDR3 is TGTGCCAGCAGTTCGCGGGTCCTCTCCTCTGGGGCCAACGGCCTGACTTTC. This encodes CASSSRVLSSGANGLTF.

This clonotype was detected a few times. V gene TRBV30 combines with J gene TRBJ2-7; D unresolved. This CDR3 has 12 residues. The germline CDR1 and CDR2 sequences are GTSNPN and SVGIG (reference sequence). The V and J ends lost 2 bases and 4 bases respectively, with 9 bases between them. CDR3 protein: CAWSPTLYEQYF. The CDR3, as DNA: TGTGCCTGGAGTCCCACGTTGTACGAGCAGTACTTC.

This clonotype was detected ten times or more. V and J are TRBV7-8 and TRBJ1-1; 8 bases map to TRBD1. The J segment lost 10 bases and the V segment lost 1 base, leaving 5 bases of the junction unmatched. Germline CDR1 and CDR2: SGHVS and FQNEAQ. CDR3 length: 13 residues. The CDR3 is CASSLDGQGRAFF. The CDR3 coding sequence is TGTGCCAGCAGCTTAGATGGACAGGGCCGAGCTTTCTTT.

This clonotype was seen ten or more times. The chain links TRBV18 to TRBJ2-5; D gene ambiguous. Deletions cut 8 bases from V and 4 bases from J, with 11 bases between. The CDR3 length is 12 residues. The germline V gene has CDR1 KGHSH and CDR2 LQKENI. CDR3 bases: TGTGCCAGCAGCCCCCAAGGAGAGACCCAGTACTTC. The encoded protein is CASSPQGETQYF. Complete variable domain (other parts from reference TRBV18 and TRBJ2-5): NAGVMQNPRHLVRRRGQEARLRCSPMKGHSHVYWYRQLPEEGLKFMVYLQKENIIDESGMPKERFSAEFPKEGPSILRIQQVVRGDSAAYFCASSPQGETQYFGPGTRLLVL.

This clonotype was counted many times. This chain joins TRBV12-3 or TRBV12-4 and TRBJ1-4; a possible D gene is TRBD1 (6 bases). V was clipped by 8 bases and J by 8 bases, with 12 bases between them. The CDR3 loop spans 12 amino acids. In DNA form, the CDR3 reads TGTGCCAGCGGTCGGGGGCAAGAAAAACTGTTTTTT. Amino acids: CASGRGQEKLFF.

The chain has TRBV27 and TRBJ2-5; 9 nucleotides line up with TRBD2. The V gene end was trimmed by 10 bases and the J gene end by 4 bases; junction bases not matched to a gene: 4. Looked up from germline, CDR1 is MNHEY and CDR2 is SMNVEV (reference sequence). The CDR3 loop spans 12 amino acids. The DNA for the CDR3 is TGTGCCACCGCGACTAGCGGAGAGACCCAGTACTTC. Its protein product is CATATSGETQYF.